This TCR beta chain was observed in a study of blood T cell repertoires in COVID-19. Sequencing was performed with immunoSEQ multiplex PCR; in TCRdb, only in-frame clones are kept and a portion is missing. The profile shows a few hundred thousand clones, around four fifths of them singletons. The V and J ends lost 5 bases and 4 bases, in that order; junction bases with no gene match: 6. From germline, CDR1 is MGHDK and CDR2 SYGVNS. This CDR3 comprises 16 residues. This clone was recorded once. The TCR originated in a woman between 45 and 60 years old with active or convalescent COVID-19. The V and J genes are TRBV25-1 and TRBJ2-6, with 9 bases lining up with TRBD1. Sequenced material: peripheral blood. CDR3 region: CASSHTGGRGANVLTF. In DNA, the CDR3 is TGTGCCAGCAGTCACACAGGGGGCCGGGGGGCCAACGTCCTGACTTTC. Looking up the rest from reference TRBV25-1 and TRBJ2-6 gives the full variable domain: EADIYQTPRYLVIGTGKKITLECSQTMGHDKMYWYQQDPGMELHLIHYSYGVNSTEKGDLSSESTVSRIRTEHFPLTLESARPSHTSQYLCASSHTGGRGANVLTFGAGSRLTVL.